The rows below give T cell receptor beta chains drawn from one sample of a study of T cell responses to AZD1222 COVID-19 vaccine. Generated by immunoSEQ multiplex PCR, the TCRdb table keeps only in-frame clones and is missing some. The profile shows about 110,000 clones, approximately 90% of them singletons. The starting material was peripheral blood, obtained on day 0 of AZD1222 vaccination. The receptors come from an adult in good health. Each CDR3 is given with its conserved first and last residue. A D gene is named only where the DNA matches it firmly. Size values are once, few and many counts, or a class for expanded clones, and some rows have none.

V gene,J gene,D gene,clone size,CDR3 length,CDR3 DNA,CDR3 protein
TRBV3-1/TRBV3-2,TRBJ2-7,TRBD2,-,15,TGTGCCAGCAGCCAAGTTTCTAGCGGGGTCTACGAGCAGTACTTC,CASSQVSSGVYEQYF
TRBV29-1,TRBJ1-4,TRBD1,-,15,TGCAGCGTTGGACAGGGGGCGGGTACTAATGAAAAACTGTTTTTT,CSVGQGAGTNEKLFF
TRBV4-3,TRBJ2-7,TRBD1,-,16,TGCGCCAGCAGCCACCAGAGGACAGGAGACTCCTACGAGCAGTACTTC,CASSHQRTGDSYEQYF
TRBV5-1,TRBJ2-5,TRBD1,-,16,TGCGCCAGCAGCTTGGTGGGGACAGGTCCCGGGGAGACCCAGTACTTC,CASSLVGTGPGETQYF
TRBV3-1/TRBV3-2,TRBJ1-5,TRBD1,once,16,TGTGCCAGCAGCCAACCGGACAGGGGGCGCAATCAGCCCCAGCATTTT,CASSQPDRGRNQPQHF
TRBV30,TRBJ2-7,-,-,15,TGTGCCTGGAGTGTGTATACTCAGGGGTTTAACGAGCAGTACTTC,CAWSVYTQGFNEQYF
TRBV18,TRBJ1-2,TRBD1,-,13,TGTGCCAGCTCATCACAGGGGGATGGTGGCTACACCTTC,CASSSQGDGGYTF
TRBV3-1/TRBV3-2,TRBJ1-2,-,-,15,TGTGCCAGCAGCCAAGATCTAACACGGGTACTCGGCTACACCTTC,CASSQDLTRVLGYTF
TRBV19,TRBJ1-1,TRBD1,-,13,TGTGCCAGTCAGAGGGGGCCCAACACTGAAGCTTTCTTT,CASQRGPNTEAFF
TRBV19,TRBJ1-1,-,-,15,TGTGCCAGTAGTATAGTATGGGGATCGGGGACTGAAGCTTTCTTT,CASSIVWGSGTEAFF
TRBV9,TRBJ1-2,-,-,14,TGTGCCAGCAGCGTAACAGGGATTAACTATGGCTACACCTTC,CASSVTGINYGYTF
TRBV6-4,TRBJ1-4,-,-,15,TGTGCCAGCTCCTTTTCTGCAGGGACTAATGAAAAACTGTTTTTT,CASSFSAGTNEKLFF
TRBV5-1,TRBJ2-5,-,-,13,TGCGCCAGCAGGGCAGGGGAGAGGGAGACCCAGTACTTC,CASRAGERETQYF
TRBV4-1,TRBJ2-7,-,once,14,TGCGCCAGCAGCCCGACCGGGACAGCGGGGGAGCAGTACTTC,CASSPTGTAGEQYF
TRBV6-5,TRBJ1-1,TRBD1,-,14,TGTGCCAGCAGTCAGACAGGGGATGTCACTGAAGCTTTCTTT,CASSQTGDVTEAFF
TRBV30,TRBJ2-3,-,-,12,TGTGCCTGGACAATCCTCACAGATACGCAGTATTTT,CAWTILTDTQYF
TRBV6-6,TRBJ1-2,-,-,15,TGTGCCAGCAGTGGGCGACGGGAGGGTTTCTATGGCTACACCTTC,CASSGRREGFYGYTF
TRBV6-5,TRBJ2-7,TRBD1,-,15,TGTGCCAGCAGGAGGGACAGGGGGAGCTCCTACGAGCAGTACTTC,CASRRDRGSSYEQYF
TRBV15,TRBJ2-1,-,-,14,TGTGCCACCAGCACAAGCACGTCCTACAATGAGCAGTTCTTC,CATSTSTSYNEQFF
TRBV6-1,TRBJ1-5,-,-,13,TGTGCCAGCAGTGACCGGAAGGATCAGCCCCAGCATTTT,CASSDRKDQPQHF
TRBV5-1,TRBJ2-7,-,few,14,TGCGCCAGCAGCGTAGGACAACGTTCCTACGAGCAGTACTTC,CASSVGQRSYEQYF
TRBV5-5,TRBJ1-5,-,-,13,TGTGCCAGCAGCTTGGCTGTTAATCAGCCCCAGCATTTT,CASSLAVNQPQHF
TRBV5-5,TRBJ2-7,-,-,14,TGTGCCAGCAGCTTTTCGTGGGACCCCGACGAGCAGTACTTC,CASSFSWDPDEQYF
TRBV5-4,TRBJ1-1,TRBD1,-,15,TGTGCCAGCAGCTCGAAGACAGGGGGCAGGTCTGAAGCTTTCTTT,CASSSKTGGRSEAFF
TRBV4-2,TRBJ2-3,TRBD2,-,18,TGTGCCAGCAGCCACCAGACTAGCGGGGGGGCAAGCACAGATACGCAGTATTTT,CASSHQTSGGASTDTQYF
TRBV9,TRBJ2-7,TRBD1,-,14,TGTGCCAGCAGCGTAGACAGGGGAACCTACGAGCAGTACTTC,CASSVDRGTYEQYF
TRBV9,TRBJ1-1,-,-,15,TGTGCCAGCAGTAAAAATACAGGGATGGACACTGAAGCTTTCTTT,CASSKNTGMDTEAFF
TRBV15,TRBJ2-7,-,-,14,TGTGCCACCAGCAGAGATCGGAACGGCTACGAGCAGTACTTC,CATSRDRNGYEQYF
TRBV5-6,TRBJ2-7,TRBD2,-,12,TGTGCCAGCAGCCGGGGGGACTACGAGCAGTACTTC,CASSRGDYEQYF
TRBV4-3,TRBJ2-2,-,-,16,TGCGCCAGCAGCCAAGATAGGGCTGAGAGGAGCGGGGAGCTGTTTTTT,CASSQDRAERSGELFF
TRBV4-3,TRBJ1-2,-,-,14,TGCGCCAGCAGCCAGGAGAGACGGACGGATGGCTACACCTTC,CASSQERRTDGYTF
TRBV5-4,TRBJ1-3,-,few,15,TGTGCCAGCAGCGGGCGGGGAAACTCTGGAAACACCATATATTTT,CASSGRGNSGNTIYF
TRBV12-5,TRBJ1-6,-,-,12,TGTGCTAGTGGTGTTCAAAATTCACCCCTCCACTTT,CASGVQNSPLHF
TRBV5-6,TRBJ1-1,-,-,16,TGTGCCAGCAGCTGGTGGGGTACAGGGAAGAACACTGAAGCTTTCTTT,CASSWWGTGKNTEAFF
TRBV27,TRBJ1-1,-,-,13,TGTGCCAGCAGTTTATTCAGGGGCACTGAAGCTTTCTTT,CASSLFRGTEAFF
TRBV9,TRBJ1-4,-,once,14,TGTGCCAGCAGCCCCCAGGGTAGTAATGAAAAACTGTTTTTT,CASSPQGSNEKLFF
TRBV5-1,TRBJ1-1,-,-,14,TGCGCCAGCAGCTTGACAGGGTCTATTACTGAAGCTTTCTTT,CASSLTGSITEAFF
TRBV5-6,TRBJ2-5,TRBD2,-,16,TGTGCCAGCAGCAGGGGTAGCGGGGGCACGGTGGAGACCCAGTACTTC,CASSRGSGGTVETQYF
TRBV7-9,TRBJ1-6,-,-,17,TGTGCCAGCAGCTTAAATCTGGCGGGGGCGGAAAATTCACCCCTCCACTTT,CASSLNLAGAENSPLHF
TRBV6-2/TRBV6-3,TRBJ1-6,-,-,16,TGTGCCAGCAGTTACTCTACCCGGGGCAAAGGTTCACCCCTCCACTTT,CASSYSTRGKGSPLHF
TRBV5-4,TRBJ1-2,-,-,12,TGTGCCAGCAGCGACAGCAACTATGGCTACACCTTC,CASSDSNYGYTF
TRBV4-3,TRBJ1-6,-,-,15,TGCGCCAGCAGCCAAGATTTGTGGGTTTCGTCACCCCTCCACTTT,CASSQDLWVSSPLHF
TRBV5-4,TRBJ2-3,TRBD2,-,17,TGTGCCACTCGCGGGGGGGCCCGAGAATATAGCACAGATACGCAGTATTTT,CATRGGAREYSTDTQYF
TRBV7-8,TRBJ1-5,-,-,16,TGTGCCAGCAGCCTCAAATGGACAGCTACGATCAGACCCCAGCATTTT,CASSLKWTATIRPQHF
TRBV5-1,TRBJ2-3,TRBD1,-,16,TGCGCCAGCAGCTCCCAGGGGGACATCAGCACAGATACGCAGTATTTT,CASSSQGDISTDTQYF